The 28 T cell receptor beta chains below all came from one sample that was sequenced in a study of blood T cell repertoires in COVID-19. Here immunoSEQ multiplex PCR was the method, and the copy in TCRdb shows in-frame clones only, minus some. The sample includes about 150,000 clones, 88% of them seen just once. Sequencing was done on a sample of peripheral blood. These receptors were taken from a human donor in a cohort sampled during active COVID-19.

This clone was observed once. The chain combines TRBV30 with TRBJ1-4; 9 nucleotides line up with TRBD1. The junction had 10 bases not matched to a gene; V was cut back by 3 bases and J by 8 bases. Looked up from germline, CDR1 is GTSNPN and CDR2 is SVGIG (reference sequence). The CDR3 runs 15 residues. The CDR3 reads CAWSPKQGAGEKLFF. CDR3 coding DNA: TGTGCCTGGAGCCCTAAACAGGGGGCTGGGGAAAAACTGTTTTTT.

The chain joins TRBV19 to TRBJ2-5; 9 bases are shared with TRBD2. This CDR3 is built from 15 residues. The J segment lost 2 bases and the V segment lost 3 bases, leaving 4 bases of the junction unmatched. From germline, CDR1 is LNHDA and CDR2 SQIVND (reference sequence). DNA of the CDR3: TGTGCCAGTAGTATCGGGCTAGCGGGACAAGAGACCCAGTACTTC. Its translation is CASSIGLAGQETQYF. The whole variable domain, remainder taken from reference TRBV19 and TRBJ2-5, is DGGITQSPKYLFRKEGQNVTLSCEQNLNHDAMYWYRQDPGQGLRLIYYSQIVNDFQKGDIAEGYSVSREKKESFPLTVTSAQKNPTAFYLCASSIGLAGQETQYFGPGTRLLVL.

This clone was seen more than once but under ten times. V and J are TRBV5-4 and TRBJ1-2; tentatively, D is TRBD1 (5 bases). This CDR3 is 13 amino acids long. The V gene lost 1 base and the J gene lost 6 bases, with 10 bases spanning the gap. Germline lookup yields CDR1 SGHNT and CDR2 YYREEE (reference sequence). The CDR3 here is CASSLTGFNGYTF. The CDR3 DNA sequence: TGTGCCAGCAGCTTGACAGGCTTCAATGGCTACACCTTC.

The CDR3, as DNA: TGTGCTAGTGGCCCCGGGACAGGGTTACAAGAGACCCAGTACTTC. Its protein is CASGPGTGLQETQYF. The chain recombines TRBV12-5 with TRBJ2-5; 9 bases are a match to TRBD1. Germline V gene data show CDR1 as LGHNT and CDR2 as FRNRAP. V shed 6 bases and J 2 bases; nucleotides not matched to a gene: 7. The CDR3 totals 15 residues. Using reference TRBV12-5 and TRBJ2-5 for the parts outside the CDR3, the full variable domain is DARVTQTPRHKVTEMGQEVTMRCQPILGHNTVFWYRQTMMQGLELLAYFRNRAPLDDSGMPKDRFSAEMPDATLATLKIQPSEPRDSAVYFCASGPGTGLQETQYFGPGTRLLVL.

This clone appeared many times. The J gene is TRBJ2-5, the V gene TRBV29-1; D perhaps matches TRBD2 (5 bases). V was trimmed by 7 bases and J by 1 base, leaving 13 bases between them. The CDR3 loop spans 13 amino acids. Germline assignment: CDR1 SQVTM and CDR2 ANQGSEA. The DNA for the CDR3 is TGCAGCGCTCGCAGGACTGCCCAAGAGACCCAGTACTTC. Its translation: CSARRTAQETQYF.

This clone was picked up a small number of times. The J gene is TRBJ2-7, the V gene TRBV5-5; D may be TRBD2 (6 bases). Germline V lookup: CDR1 SGHKS, CDR2 YYEKEE (reference sequence). V was clipped by 3 bases and J by 2 bases, with 12 bases between them. This CDR3 is built from 14 residues. The CDR3 nucleotides are TGTGCCAGCAGCTCATCTCCGGGAGCCTACGAGCAGTACTTC. This sequence encodes CASSSSPGAYEQYF.

The chain combines TRBV5-1 with TRBJ2-3; weak D call: TRBD1 (6 bases). Germline V gives CDR1 SGHRS, CDR2 YFSETQ. The CDR3 is 16 residues long. The ends were cut back, 2 bases at V and 3 bases at J, with 16 bases in the middle. The CDR3 here is CASSFHRNGQTDTQYF. The CDR3 coding sequence is TGCGCCAGCAGCTTCCACAGAAACGGACAGACAGATACGCAGTATTTT.

The V and J genes are TRBV28 and TRBJ2-7, with 7 bases lining up with TRBD1. Germline assignment: CDR1 MDHEN and CDR2 SYDVKM. The V gene end was trimmed by 6 bases and the J gene end by 1 base; junction bases not matched to a gene: 9. This CDR3 comprises 15 residues. The CDR3 bases are TGTGCCAGCAGAAAGGACAGGCAAAGTTCCTACGAGCAGTACTTC. It encodes CASRKDRQSSYEQYF.

The rearrangement joins TRBV11-2 to TRBJ1-4; D is uncertain. The CDR3 has 13 amino acids. The germline V and J ends were trimmed by 2 bases and 4 bases, with 5 bases remaining between them. Germline V gives CDR1 SGHAT, CDR2 FQNNGV. The chain's CDR3 is CASSLNYNEKLFF. DNA for the CDR3: TGTGCCAGCAGCTTAAACTATAATGAAAAACTGTTTTTT.

The CDR3 bases are TGTGCCAGTACACAGGGGGCGAACACCGGGGAGCTGTTTTTT. Its protein is CASTQGANTGELFF. The chain recombines TRBV19 with TRBJ2-2; 8 nucleotides match TRBD1. The trim removed 7 bases at V and 0 bases at J, leaving 1 base unmatched. The V gene's germline CDR1 is LNHDA and CDR2 SQIVND (reference sequence). The CDR3 spans 14 residues.

This rearrangement joins TRBV4-3 to TRBJ1-2, with TRBD1 identical over 7 bases. J was trimmed by 5 bases and V by 0 bases; bases with no gene match: 6. Germline CDR1 is LGHNA and CDR2 is YSLEER. The CDR3 runs to 15 residues. The CDR3 nucleotides read TGCGCCAGCAGCCAAGAATGGAGGACAGGTTATGGCTACACCTTC. Translating it yields CASSQEWRTGYGYTF.

The chain employs TRBV3-1 (or the pseudogene TRBV3-2) and TRBJ2-6; D gene ambiguous. Germline V gene sequence: CDR1 LGHDT, CDR2 YNNKEL (reference sequence). This CDR3 comprises 15 residues. V lost 1 base to trimming and J lost 0 bases, with 4 bases between them. CDR3 amino acids: CASSQGDSGANVLTF. CDR3 in DNA: TGTGCCAGCAGCCAAGGAGACTCTGGGGCCAACGTCCTGACTTTC.

J is TRBJ2-5 and V is TRBV5-6; 14 nucleotides agree with TRBD2. The trim removed 6 bases at V and 4 bases at J, leaving 8 bases unmatched. The CDR3 is 16 residues long. Germline-derived CDR1 and CDR2 are SGHDT and YYEEEE. CDR3 sequence: CASTNWGLAGVETQYF. CDR3 sequence (DNA): TGTGCCAGCACCAATTGGGGACTAGCGGGAGTAGAGACCCAGTACTTC.

The chain combines TRBV5-1 with TRBJ2-1, with 7 nucleotides matching TRBD1. The germline V gene has CDR1 SGHRS and CDR2 YFSETQ. The J segment lost 6 bases and the V segment lost 3 bases, leaving 6 bases of the junction unmatched. The length of the CDR3 is 14 residues. The CDR3 loop is CASSSRDSLNEQFF. The CDR3 bases are TGCGCCAGCAGCTCCCGGGACAGCCTCAATGAGCAGTTCTTC.

This clone turned up a few times. The chain has TRBV7-2 and TRBJ1-6; perhaps TRBD1 as D (6 bases). Looked up from germline, CDR1 is SGHTA and CDR2 is FQGNSA. The CDR3 loop spans 17 amino acids. V was clipped by 0 bases and J by 7 bases, with 16 bases between them. The CDR3 spells CASSLASAGASNSPLHF. CDR3 DNA sequence: TGTGCCAGCAGCTTAGCCTCGGCGGGGGCGTCCAATTCACCCCTCCACTTT.

This chain uses TRBV5-6 with TRBJ2-7, with 10 bases identical to TRBD1. CDR3 size: 14 residues. V lost 3 bases, J lost 3 bases, and 3 bases stayed unmatched. Germline V gene lookup returns CDR1 SGHDT and CDR2 YYEEEE. For the CDR3, the DNA is TGTGCCAGCAGCTGGGGACAGGGGTTCTACGAGCAGTACTTC. Translating gives CASSWGQGFYEQYF.

J is TRBJ2-1 and V is TRBV3-1 (or the pseudogene TRBV3-2); 13 nucleotides match TRBD2. V lost 4 bases, J lost 6 bases, and 6 bases stayed unmatched. From germline, CDR1 is LGHDT and CDR2 YNNKEL (reference sequence). The CDR3 has 16 amino acids. In nucleotides, the CDR3 is TGTGCCAGCAGCCGGACTAGCGGGAGTTTCGGCAATGAGCAGTTCTTC. This sequence encodes CASSRTSGSFGNEQFF.

The chain uses TRBV12-3 or TRBV12-4 and TRBJ1-4; D is undetermined. CDR3 length equals 13 residues. Trimming cost V 3 bases and J 6 bases, with 8 bases left between them. The CDR3 is CASSFETYEKLFF. DNA of the CDR3: TGTGCCAGCAGTTTTGAGACTTATGAAAAACTGTTTTTT.

The V and J genes are TRBV29-1 and TRBJ2-3; TRBD1 matches at 11 bases. This CDR3 has 12 residues. V dropped 4 bases and J dropped 6; count of bases not matched to a gene: 0. Per germline, CDR1 SQVTM and CDR2 ANQGSEA. CDR3: CSVGDRGDTQYF. DNA of the CDR3: TGCAGCGTTGGGGACAGGGGGGATACGCAGTATTTT.

The rearrangement uses TRBV28 and TRBJ2-1, with TRBD2 identical over 11 bases. The CDR3 runs 15 residues. CDR1 and CDR2 (germline): MDHEN, SYDVKM. Trimming cost V 4 bases and J 5 bases; bases outside gene matches: 4. The CDR3 region is CASSWGLAVNNEQFF. The CDR3, as DNA: TGTGCCAGCAGTTGGGGACTAGCGGTTAACAATGAGCAGTTCTTC.

This clone was detected only once. V is TRBV10-1 and J is TRBJ1-6; D possibly corresponds to TRBD1 (5 bases). Per the germline V gene, CDR1 is WNHNN and CDR2 is SYGVQD (reference sequence). V was trimmed by 10 bases and J by 9 bases, leaving 22 bases between them. The CDR3 is made up of 15 amino acids. The CDR3 nucleotides are TGCGCCACCTCCTTTCGGGGGGTAGAAAGTTCACCCCTCCACTTT. It encodes CATSFRGVESSPLHF.

This chain uses TRBV5-8 with TRBJ1-4; perhaps TRBD1 as D (6 bases). V dropped 5 bases and J dropped 4 bases, with 12 bases sitting between them. CDR1 SGHTS and CDR2 YDEGEE come from the germline V gene. CDR3 length equals 14 residues. In DNA, the CDR3 is TGTGCCAGCAGTTCCGGGACACATAATGAAAAACTGTTTTTT. It codes for CASSSGTHNEKLFF.

The rearrangement joins TRBV6-5 to TRBJ2-7, with 7 positions matching TRBD1. This CDR3 spans 14 amino acids. Germline loops: CDR1 MNHEY, CDR2 SVGAGI. V lost 10 bases to trimming and J lost 0 bases; unmatched junction nucleotides: 9. The CDR3 DNA follows: TGTGCCACGACTTCGGGACAGACCTCCTACGAGCAGTACTTC. This translates into CATTSGQTSYEQYF.

This sequence joins TRBV19 and TRBJ2-4; D possibly corresponds to TRBD1 (6 bases). The CDR3 loop spans 17 amino acids. Germline V CDR1 and CDR2: LNHDA, SQIVND (reference sequence). Trimming removed 1 base from V and 4 bases from J, with 17 bases in between. CDR3 region: CASSIVRDRLMKNIQYF. In nucleotides, the CDR3 is TGTGCCAGTAGTATAGTGCGTGACAGGCTAATGAAAAACATTCAGTACTTC.

V and J are TRBV30 and TRBJ2-3; 15 bases agree with TRBD2. V lost 2 bases to trimming and J lost 6 bases; unmatched junction nucleotides: 15. This CDR3 has 19 amino acids. Germline V CDR1 and CDR2: GTSNPN, SVGIG (reference sequence). This CDR3 reads CAWSPPSWTSGREGDTQYF. For the CDR3, the DNA is TGTGCCTGGAGTCCCCCCTCTTGGACTAGCGGGAGGGAGGGGGATACGCAGTATTTT.

The chain links TRBV4-3 to TRBJ1-1; D is unresolved. Germline CDR1 LGHNA, CDR2 YSLEER. The CDR3 length is 15 residues. V dropped 4 bases and J dropped 0 bases, with 12 bases sitting between them. The CDR3 bases are TGCGCCAGCAGCCGCACAGTGCTCCTGAACACTGAAGCTTTCTTT. It specifies CASSRTVLLNTEAFF.

This clone has a single count. The chain uses TRBV19 and TRBJ2-1; D remains ambiguous. In germline, CDR1 is LNHDA, CDR2 SQIVND (reference sequence). Trimming removed 3 bases at V and 5 bases at J, with 14 bases between. The CDR3 is 15 residues long. The CDR3 bases are TGTGCCAGTAGTATTTCGGGTCGTCGTAACAATGAGCAGTTCTTC. Its translation is CASSISGRRNNEQFF.

With respect to this clone: The junction departs from germline at one end; a sequencing error may be responsible. The rearrangement links TRBV11-3 to TRBJ2-5; 11 nucleotides align to TRBD1. Germline V lookup: CDR1 SGHNT, CDR2 YENEEA. The CDR3 has 15 amino acids. The CDR3 DNA is TGTGCCAGCAGCGTAGACAAGGGACAGGGGGGGACCCAGTACTTC. Residues: CASSVDKGQGGTQYF.